This entry lists 25 T cell receptor beta chains sequenced from one sample in a study of T cell changes during pregnancy in multiple sclerosis (dated by TCRdb to about 2019). Receptor libraries were prepared by the immunoSEQ multiplex PCR assay. TCRdb holds this immuneACCESS table with in-frame rearrangements only. Some clones are missing; in checked studies, unresolved V genes explain under half, and the rest has no known cause. Recorded for this sample are about 110,000 clones; 80% to 95% of them occurred a single time. The ten top clones hold roughly 1.4% of the sample. The source was peripheral blood, collected in the third trimester of pregnancy. Every receptor here comes from a female donor with multiple sclerosis, enrolled in a pregnancy study.

This chain connects TRBV27 to TRBJ2-1; 11 positions agree with TRBD2. The CDR3 sequence is 17 residues long. The V and J ends lost 5 bases and 4 bases, in that order; junction bases with no gene match: 10. Germline V gene data show CDR1 as MNHEY and CDR2 as SMNVEV (reference sequence). CDR3 DNA sequence: TGTGCCAGCAGTCCACTGACTAGCGGGGCTGCGTACAATGAGCAGTTCTTC. Its translation: CASSPLTSGAAYNEQFF.

The chain is built from TRBV4-2 and TRBJ2-5; maybe TRBD1 (6 bases). Per the germline V gene, CDR1 is LGHNA and CDR2 is YNFKEQ. The CDR3 length is 16 residues. V lost 0 bases, J lost 1 base, and 12 bases lay in between. As DNA, the CDR3 is TGTGCCAGCAGCCAAGAAGGGGGATCTCCCCAAGAGACCCAGTACTTC. Translating it yields CASSQEGGSPQETQYF.

The chain uses TRBV20-1 and TRBJ2-3, with D unclear. CDR1 and CDR2 (germline): DFQATT, SNEGSKA (reference sequence). The length of the CDR3 is 11 residues. V was clipped by 2 bases and J by 4 bases, with 4 bases between them. In DNA, the CDR3 is TGCAGTGCTAGATCGGCAGATACGCAGTATTTT. Amino acids: CSARSADTQYF.

Here the CDR3 reads CASSGLYSNQPQHF. The CDR3 bases are TGTGCCAGCAGTGGTCTGTATAGCAATCAGCCCCAGCATTTT. This chain joins TRBV2 and TRBJ1-5; D is ambiguous. The ends were cut back, 4 bases at V and 0 bases at J, with 7 bases in the middle. This CDR3 contains 14 residues. The V gene's germline CDR1 is SNHLY and CDR2 FYNNEI.

The CDR3 spells CASSVAGGSLSGNTIYF. DNA for the CDR3: TGTGCCAGCAGCGTAGCTGGGGGGTCTCTCTCTGGAAACACCATATATTTT. The gene calls are TRBV9 and TRBJ1-3; D is perhaps TRBD1 (5 bases). V was cut by 0 bases and J by 0 bases, with 13 bases left in between. CDR1 is SGDLS, CDR2 YYNGEE, per germline. The CDR3 totals 17 residues. The variable domain in full, completed from reference TRBV9 and TRBJ1-3, reads DSGVTQTPKHLITATGQRVTLRCSPRSGDLSVYWYQQSLDQGLQFLIQYYNGEERAKGNILERFSAQQFPDLHSELNLSSLELGDSALYFCASSVAGGSLSGNTIYFGEGSWLTVV.

This clone was found once. This sequence joins TRBV5-5 and TRBJ1-4; D not resolved. The CDR3 has 17 amino acids. V was cut by 0 bases and J by 0 bases, with 12 bases left in between. From germline, CDR1 is SGHKS and CDR2 YYEKEE (reference sequence). The CDR3 nucleotides read TGTGCCAGCAGCTTGGACAGAGGGCCAGCAACTAATGAAAAACTGTTTTTT. Its protein product is CASSLDRGPATNEKLFF.

This clone appeared a few times. The chain uses TRBV29-1 and TRBJ1-2; no firm D call. The CDR3 contains 12 residues. V was shortened by 8 bases and J by 8 bases, with 18 bases between the two germline ends. Germline CDR1 reads SQVTM; CDR2 reads ANQGSEA. CDR3 sequence (DNA): TGCAGCATATCGGCGGGGTCCGGGGGCTACACCTTC. Translation gives CSISAGSGGYTF.

The rearrangement links TRBV6-5 to TRBJ2-7; D gene ambiguous. The CDR3 runs to 13 residues. Trimming stripped 6 bases from V and 4 bases from J, with 13 bases between. Germline V CDR1 and CDR2: MNHEY, SVGAGI. Here the CDR3 reads CASRSSGAYEQYF. CDR3 sequence (DNA): TGTGCCAGCAGATCCTCCGGAGCGTACGAGCAGTACTTC.

This sequence joins TRBV7-3 and TRBJ1-5; tentatively, D is TRBD1 (5 bases). The V and J ends lost 5 bases and 4 bases respectively, with 9 bases between them. This CDR3 has 13 amino acids. The germline V gene has CDR1 SGHTA and CDR2 FQGTGA. CDR3 protein: CASSAQENQPQHF. In DNA form, the CDR3 reads TGTGCCAGCAGCGCACAGGAAAATCAGCCCCAGCATTTT. Filled out from reference TRBV7-3 and TRBJ1-5, the complete variable domain reads GAGVSQTPSNKVTEKGKYVELRCDPISGHTALYWYRQSLGQGPEFLIYFQGTGAADDSGLPNDRFFAVRPEGSVSTLKIQRTERGDSAVYLCASSAQENQPQHFGDGTRLSIL.

The rearrangement uses TRBV5-6 and TRBJ2-4; 8 nucleotides agree with TRBD1. The CDR3 loop spans 15 amino acids. The germline gives CDR1 SGHDT, CDR2 YYEEEE. V shed 0 bases, J shed 11 bases, and the junction held 10 bases outside the gene matches. This CDR3 is CASSLVGDRPVVQYF. The CDR3 DNA is TGTGCCAGCAGCTTGGTGGGGGACAGGCCTGTTGTTCAGTACTTC.

The chain has TRBV30 and TRBJ2-1; TRBD1 matches at 7 bases. V was clipped by 6 bases and J by 7 bases; unmatched bases: 9. From germline, CDR1 is GTSNPN and CDR2 SVGIG (reference sequence). This CDR3 has 13 amino acids. CDR3 sequence: CACSYNRGNEQFF. The CDR3 DNA sequence: TGTGCCTGCTCCTACAACAGGGGTAATGAGCAGTTCTTC.

This clone was recorded only once. The genes are TRBV28 and TRBJ1-1, with TRBD1 identical over 10 bases. J was trimmed by 4 bases and V by 6 bases; bases with no gene match: 8. CDR1 MDHEN and CDR2 SYDVKM come from the germline V gene. CDR3 length: 15 amino acids. The CDR3 here is CASRSRQGASTEAFF. The CDR3 region has the DNA TGTGCCAGCAGATCCAGACAGGGGGCATCCACTGAAGCTTTCTTT.

The rearrangement links TRBV11-2 to TRBJ2-2; 15 bases align to TRBD2. J was trimmed by 4 bases and V by 5 bases; bases with no gene match: 5. Germline lookup yields CDR1 SGHAT and CDR2 FQNNGV. The CDR3 consists of 17 residues. In nucleotides, the CDR3 is TGTGCCAGCAGCCGAGGACTAGCGGGAGGGGTCACCGGGGAGCTGTTTTTT. It yields the protein CASSRGLAGGVTGELFF.

The chain carries TRBV7-2 and TRBJ2-1; D not certain. The V gene lost 1 base and the J gene lost 4 bases, with 5 bases spanning the gap. Germline values: CDR1 SGHTA, CDR2 FQGNSA. The CDR3 has 13 amino acids. CDR3 region: CASSLGPYNEQFF. DNA of the CDR3: TGTGCCAGCAGCTTAGGGCCTTACAATGAGCAGTTCTTC.

The rearrangement links TRBV7-9 to TRBJ2-3; 7 bases match TRBD1. The CDR3 length is 14 residues. The J segment lost 0 bases and the V segment lost 11 bases, leaving 8 bases of the junction unmatched. Germline V gives CDR1 SEHNR, CDR2 FQNEAQ (reference sequence). As DNA, the CDR3 is TGTGCCGGAGGAACAGGGGCTAGCACAGATACGCAGTATTTT. Translated, it gives CAGGTGASTDTQYF.

This clone was observed once. The chain links TRBV28 to TRBJ1-2; D is unclear. This CDR3 has 17 amino acids. The germline CDR1 and CDR2 sequences are MDHEN and SYDVKM. Trimming cost V 7 bases and J 5 bases, with 26 bases left between them. This CDR3 is CASKPPGSGLGLYGYTF. In DNA form, the CDR3 reads TGTGCCAGCAAACCGCCGGGATCCGGCCTTGGTTTATATGGCTACACCTTC.

The gene calls are TRBV10-3 and TRBJ1-3, with D perhaps TRBD1 (6 bases). V lost 10 bases, J lost 3 bases, and 16 bases lay in between. This CDR3 comprises 14 residues. Germline CDR1 is ENHRY and CDR2 is SYGVKD. The CDR3 spells CATAQADSGNTIYF. CDR3 bases: TGTGCCACAGCACAGGCGGACAGTGGAAACACCATATATTTT.

The chain links TRBV9 to TRBJ1-1; D is unclear. The CDR3 consists of 15 residues. V lost 0 bases, J lost 7 bases, and 16 bases lay in between. Germline V gives CDR1 SGDLS, CDR2 YYNGEE. In DNA, the CDR3 is TGTGCCAGCAGCGTAGACGGGAACCGAATGGATGAAGCTTTCTTT. Its translation: CASSVDGNRMDEAFF.

The chain is built from TRBV19 and TRBJ2-1; D is ambiguous. Looked up from germline, CDR1 is LNHDA and CDR2 is SQIVND (reference sequence). V shed 11 bases and J shed 0 bases, with 11 bases lying between them. The CDR3 extends over 13 amino acids. The CDR3 nucleotides read TGTGCCGCCGCGGCCAGCTCCTACAATGAGCAGTTCTTC. It codes for CAAAASSYNEQFF.

The V gene is TRBV5-1, the J gene TRBJ2-3; TRBD2 matches 12 bases. Germline V CDR1 and CDR2: SGHRS, YFSETQ. This CDR3 region has 16 residues. The junction had 4 bases not matched to a gene; V was cut back by 3 bases and J by 2 bases. This CDR3 reads CASSSRLAGATDTQYF. The CDR3 region has the DNA TGCGCCAGCAGCTCCAGACTAGCGGGAGCCACAGATACGCAGTATTTT.

This clone has just one count. V and J are TRBV5-1 and TRBJ2-7; 7 bases agree with TRBD2. J was trimmed by 2 bases and V by 1 base; bases with no gene match: 3. Germline CDR1 and CDR2: SGHRS and YFSETQ. The CDR3 contains 14 residues. In nucleotides, the CDR3 is TGCGCCAGCAGCTTGTCCGGGGGGACCTACGAGCAGTACTTC. It codes for CASSLSGGTYEQYF.

The chain is built from TRBV15 and TRBJ1-2, with D unresolved. Germline V lookup: CDR1 LNHNV, CDR2 YYDKDF (reference sequence). Between the trimmed V and J ends, which lost 0 bases and 7 bases, there was a span of 9 bases. The CDR3 totals 13 residues. The CDR3 sequence is CATSRERAAGYTF. CDR3 nucleotides: TGTGCCACCAGCAGAGAGCGCGCGGCTGGCTACACCTTC.

This chain joins TRBV4-2 and TRBJ1-2; 7 nucleotides line up with TRBD1. This CDR3 is built from 14 residues. The ends lost 0 bases at V and 5 bases at J; junction bases unmatched: 3. CDR1 and CDR2 from the germline V gene are LGHNA and YNFKEQ. The CDR3 bases are TGTGCCAGCAGCCAAGATCAACAGGGGTATGGCTACACCTTC. This translates into CASSQDQQGYGYTF.

This clone was observed once. In DNA, the CDR3 is TGTGCCAGCAGCTTACGCGGAAGTGCCGAGCAGTACTTC. It translates to CASSLRGSAEQYF. V usage is TRBV5-8 and J usage is TRBJ2-7; D is undetermined. This CDR3 comprises 13 residues. Germline V gives CDR1 SGHTS, CDR2 YDEGEE. The V and J ends lost 2 bases and 6 bases respectively, with 12 bases between them.

This chain joins TRBV28 and TRBJ2-3; D might be TRBD1 (7 bases). In germline, CDR1 is MDHEN, CDR2 SYDVKM. The CDR3 totals 15 residues. V was trimmed by 6 bases and J by 3 bases, leaving 16 bases between them. The chain's CDR3 is CASSPDRRGTDTQYF. CDR3 nucleotides: TGTGCCAGCAGCCCGGACAGGCGGGGAACAGATACGCAGTATTTT.